Sequencing of this TCR beta chain was carried out in a study of blood T cell repertoires in COVID-19. About the research overall: Samples of COVID-19 (acute and convalescent) were obtained from the United States, Italy and Spain. From T cells, B-cell-depleted T cells, or PBMCs came the material, which was cDNA or gDNA.

With V trimmed by 3 bases and J by 3 bases, 6 bases remained unmatched. The CDR3 has 16 residues. Germline CDR1 LGHDT, CDR2 YNNKEL (reference sequence). This clone was detected only once. Under the authors' procedure: For nucleated cells, counts were estimated from reference gene primer amplification. Using immunoSEQ multiplex PCR, the repertoire was profiled, and TCRdb retains in-frame clones only, with some absent. The V and J calls and clone size were taken over from that table, and D and trimming were inferred from the DNA. The table has a few hundred thousand clones, around 89% seen once. The sequence was collected from a woman aged 25 to 45 who had recovered from COVID-19. Sequencing was performed on peripheral blood. This chain links TRBV3-1 (or the pseudogene TRBV3-2) with TRBJ2-2; 8 bases line up with TRBD2. In DNA form, the CDR3 reads TGTGCCAGCAGCCAGAGTCCGCGGGGGGACACCGGGGAGCTGTTTTTT. Its translation: CASSQSPRGDTGELFF.